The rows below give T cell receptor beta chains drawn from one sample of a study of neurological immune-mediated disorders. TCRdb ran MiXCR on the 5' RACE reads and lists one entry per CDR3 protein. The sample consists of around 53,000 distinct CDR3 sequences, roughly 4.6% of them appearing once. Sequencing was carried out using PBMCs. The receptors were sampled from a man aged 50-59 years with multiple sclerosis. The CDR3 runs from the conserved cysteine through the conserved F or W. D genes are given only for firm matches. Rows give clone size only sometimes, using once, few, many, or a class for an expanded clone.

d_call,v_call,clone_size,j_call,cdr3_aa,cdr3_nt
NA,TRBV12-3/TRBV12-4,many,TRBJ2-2,CASSLAQGTGELFF,TGTGCCAGCAGTTTGGCACAGGGAACCGGGGAGCTGTTTTTT
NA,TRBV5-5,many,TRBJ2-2,CASSPHANTGELFF,TGTGCCAGCAGCCCACACGCGAACACCGGGGAGCTGTTTTTT
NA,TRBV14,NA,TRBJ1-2,CASSQDRLPYNYGYTF,TGTGCCAGCAGCCAAGACCGACTACCCTATAACTATGGCTACACCTTC
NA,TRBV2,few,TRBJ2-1,CASSEEIRRAYNEQFF,TGTGCCAGCAGTGAAGAAATCCGGAGGGCGTACAATGAGCAGTTCTTC
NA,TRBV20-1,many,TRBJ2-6,CSARTSGANVLTF,TGCAGTGCAAGGACCTCTGGGGCCAACGTCCTGACTTTC
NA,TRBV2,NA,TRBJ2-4,CASSEEMRVGDIQYF,TGTGCCAGCAGTGAAGAGATGAGGGTAGGGGACATTCAGTACTTC
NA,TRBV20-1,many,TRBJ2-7,CSAQEGLYEQYF,TGCAGTGCCCAGGAGGGGTTATACGAGCAGTACTTC
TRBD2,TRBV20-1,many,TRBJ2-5,CSAGGLGETQYF,TGCAGTGCTGGGGGACTAGGGGAGACCCAGTACTTC
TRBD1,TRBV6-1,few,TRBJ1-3,CASSERQGAFGKTIYF,TGTGCCAGCAGTGAACGTCAGGGGGCGTTTGGAAAAACCATATATTTT
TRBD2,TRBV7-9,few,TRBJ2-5,CASSNPAAGGRETQYF,TGTGCCAGCAGTAACCCGGCGGCGGGAGGACGGGAGACCCAGTACTTC
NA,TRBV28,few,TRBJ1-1,CASSLSYRLGANTEAFF,TGTGCCAGCAGTTTATCCTACCGGCTGGGGGCGAACACTGAAGCTTTCTTT
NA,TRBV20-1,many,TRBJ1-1,CSARDPGGLSTEAFF,TGCAGTGCTAGAGATCCGGGGGGCCTGAGCACTGAAGCTTTCTTT
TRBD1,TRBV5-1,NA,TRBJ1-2,CASSYRGANYGYTF,TGCGCCAGCAGTTACAGGGGGGCCAACTATGGCTACACCTTC
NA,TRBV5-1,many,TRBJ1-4,CASSLDTGYNEKLFF,TGCGCCAGCAGCTTGGATACGGGGTATAATGAAAAACTGTTTTTT
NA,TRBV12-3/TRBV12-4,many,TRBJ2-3,CASSLWVRDTQYF,TGTGCCAGCAGTTTGTGGGTGAGAGATACGCAGTATTTT
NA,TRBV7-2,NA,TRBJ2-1,CASSLQVYNEQFF,TGTGCCAGCAGCCTCCAGGTTTACAATGAGCAGTTCTTC
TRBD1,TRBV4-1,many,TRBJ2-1,CASSQEGTGGPMANEQFF,TGCGCCAGCAGCCAAGAAGGGACAGGGGGACCTATGGCCAATGAGCAGTTCTTC
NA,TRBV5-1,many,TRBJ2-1,CASSFSLGGGNSYNEQFF,TGCGCCAGCAGCTTTTCTCTAGGAGGCGGGAACTCCTACAATGAGCAGTTCTTC
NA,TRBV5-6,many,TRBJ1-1,CASSLGVRARTEAFF,TGTGCCAGCAGCTTGGGTGTCAGGGCACGGACTGAAGCTTTCTTT
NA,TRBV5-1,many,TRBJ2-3,CASSLIATVSTDTQYF,TGCGCCAGCAGCTTGATCGCGACAGTGAGCACAGATACGCAGTATTTT
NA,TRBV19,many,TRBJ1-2,CASSIRGVGYGYTF,TGTGCCAGTAGTATTCGGGGAGTAGGATATGGCTACACCTTC
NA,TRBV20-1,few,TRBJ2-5,CSVRFGLRKETQYF,TGCAGTGTTCGCTTCGGTTTAAGAAAAGAGACCCAGTACTTC
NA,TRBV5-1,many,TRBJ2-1,CASSWDDRPLYNEQFF,TGCGCCAGCAGCTGGGACGACAGGCCGCTCTACAATGAGCAGTTCTTC
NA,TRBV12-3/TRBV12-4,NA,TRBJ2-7,CASTFGAGFGVEQYF,TGTGCCAGCACCTTTGGGGCGGGGTTCGGGGTCGAGCAGTACTTC
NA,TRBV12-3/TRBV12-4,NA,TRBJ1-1,CASSFTENTEAFF,TGTGCCAGCAGTTTTACCGAGAACACTGAAGCTTTCTTT
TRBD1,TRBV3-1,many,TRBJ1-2,CASSHHLTGVNYGYTF,TGTGCCAGCAGCCACCACCTGACAGGGGTGAACTATGGCTACACCTTC
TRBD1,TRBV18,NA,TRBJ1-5,CASSPGTGLGQNF,TGTGCCAGCTCACCCGGGACAGGTTTAGGTCAGAATTTT
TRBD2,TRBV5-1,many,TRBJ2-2,CASSLYLAGARTGELFF,TGCGCCAGCAGCTTGTATCTAGCGGGGGCTCGCACCGGGGAGCTGTTTTTT
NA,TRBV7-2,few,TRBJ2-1,CASSPLFGRGTYNEQFF,TGTGCCAGCAGCCCATTATTTGGGCGGGGAACCTACAATGAGCAGTTCTTC
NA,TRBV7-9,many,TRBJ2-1,CASSSPGRGESFF,TGTGCCAGCAGCTCTCCGGGCCGAGGGGAGTCGTTCTTC
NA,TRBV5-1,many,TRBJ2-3,CASSELAGTDTQYF,TGCGCCAGCAGCGAATTGGCGGGCACAGATACGCAGTATTTT
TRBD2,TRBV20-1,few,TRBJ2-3,CSAITPGTRDTDTQYF,TGCAGTGCTATAACCCCCGGGACTAGGGATACAGATACGCAGTATTTT
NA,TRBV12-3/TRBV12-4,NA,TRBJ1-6,CASRPRGGANSPLNF,TGTGCCAGCAGACCCCGTGGGGGGGCGAATTCACCCCTCAACTTT
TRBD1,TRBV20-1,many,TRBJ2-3,CSASRRTGDGTDTQYF,TGCAGTGCTAGTAGGCGGACAGGGGACGGCACAGATACGCAGTATTTT
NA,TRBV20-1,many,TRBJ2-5,CSARSRAILPQYF,TGCAGTGCTAGAAGTCGGGCGATTCTCCCCCAGTACTTC